Shown below are 14 T cell receptor beta chains from a single sample sequenced in a study of shared clonotypes between healthy human individuals. This table comes from immunoSEQ multiplex PCR, and its TCRdb copy is limited to in-frame clones, with some not included. The sample holds fewer than 650,000 clones; 60% to 85% are singletons and the top ten take around 13%. Sequenced material: PBMCs. The receptors stem from a woman in her 40s in good health. Some clones in this sample may be carry-over from other donors' samples.

This clone was counted between two and nine times. The rearrangement links TRBV6-5 to TRBJ1-2; TRBD1 aligns across 9 bases. After removal of 6 bases from V and 7 bases from J, the junction contained 9 bases not matched to a gene. The CDR3 extends over 14 amino acids. Looked up from germline, CDR1 is MNHEY and CDR2 is SVGAGI. The CDR3, as DNA: TGTGCCAGCAGATCGGACAGGGGACGACGTGGCTACACCTTC. Translation gives CASRSDRGRRGYTF.

This clone was detected only a few times. The chain links TRBV5-1 to TRBJ2-7; TRBD2 matches at 9 bases. The V gene's germline CDR1 is SGHRS and CDR2 YFSETQ. The CDR3 covers 14 residues. With 5 bases clipped from V and 2 bases from J, the junction kept 5 bases outside the gene matches. CDR3 bases: TGCGCCAGCAGACAGACTAGCGGACCCTACGAGCAGTACTTC. It specifies CASRQTSGPYEQYF.

This clone showed up many times. Other nucleotide sequences from this sample produce the same CDR3. The chain couples TRBV25-1 to TRBJ2-7; the match to TRBD1 covers 7 bases. Per the germline V gene, CDR1 is MGHDK and CDR2 is SYGVNS. CDR3 length equals 15 residues. The J segment lost 4 bases and the V segment lost 8 bases, leaving 14 bases of the junction unmatched. CDR3: CASSTGQVGSYEQYF. The CDR3 DNA sequence: TGTGCCAGCTCCACCGGACAGGTGGGGTCTTACGAGCAGTACTTC.

The sample holds a few counts of this clone. The CDR3 DNA sequence: TGTGCCAGCAGTGATTGGGCTAAAACTGTTGGAGACAATGAGCAGTTCTTC. The encoded protein is CASSDWAKTVGDNEQFF. The chain links TRBV25-1 to TRBJ2-1; D is uncertain. This CDR3 comprises 17 residues. V lost 3 bases to trimming and J lost 5 bases, with 20 bases between them. Germline V gene lookup returns CDR1 MGHDK and CDR2 SYGVNS.

This clone was seen a few times. The J gene is TRBJ1-1, the V gene TRBV2; D not certain. The V and J ends lost 2 bases and 1 base respectively, with 5 bases between them. This CDR3 is built from 13 residues. Germline V gene data show CDR1 as SNHLY and CDR2 as FYNNEI. The CDR3 sequence: CASSELENTEAFF. For the CDR3, the DNA is TGTGCCAGCAGTGAACTAGAGAACACTGAAGCTTTCTTT.

This clone was found once. V and J are TRBV7-6 and TRBJ2-1, with 12 bases aligning to TRBD1. V was pared by 2 bases and J by 8 bases, with 4 bases of the junction left unmatched. Per the germline V gene, CDR1 is SGHVS and CDR2 is FNYEAQ. This CDR3 comprises 15 residues. The DNA for the CDR3 is TGTGCCAGCAGCTTATCGGGACAGGGGGCCTATGAGCAGTTCTTC. Protein product: CASSLSGQGAYEQFF. The entire variable domain, with the rest obtained from reference TRBV7-6 and TRBJ2-1, is as follows: GAGVSQSPRYKVTKRGQDVALRCDPISGHVSLYWYRQALGQGPEFLTYFNYEAQQDKSGLPNDRFSAERPEGSISTLTIQRTEQRDSAMYRCASSLSGQGAYEQFFGPGTRLTVL.

The gene calls are TRBV11-2 and TRBJ1-1, with a weak D call TRBD1 (5 bases). In germline, CDR1 is SGHAT, CDR2 FQNNGV. This CDR3 has 15 residues. V lost 3 bases, J lost 4 bases, and 15 bases lay in between. CDR3 sequence reads: CASSFPQRGVTEAFF. CDR3 coding DNA: TGTGCCAGCAGCTTTCCCCAGAGAGGGGTCACTGAAGCTTTCTTT.

This clone was seen just once. The chain links TRBV25-1 to TRBJ2-3; D is uncertain. Looked up from germline, CDR1 is MGHDK and CDR2 is SYGVNS. Trimming removed 4 bases at V and 0 bases at J, with 8 bases between. The CDR3 is 14 residues long. The DNA for the CDR3 is TGTGCCAGCAGTGCCCCGGTCAGCACAGATACGCAGTATTTT. Amino acids: CASSAPVSTDTQYF.

CDR3 DNA: TGCAGCGTTGGCCTGGGGGACAGGGGGGATTGGGCTTTCTTT. Protein product: CSVGLGDRGDWAFF. This rearrangement joins TRBV29-1 to TRBJ1-1; 11 bases are a match to TRBD1. The CDR3 loop spans 14 amino acids. Germline V gives CDR1 SQVTM, CDR2 ANQGSEA. Unmatched junction bases numbered 12, after V lost 4 bases and J lost 11 bases.

This clone showed up just once. The sample holds other DNA sequences that translate to the same CDR3. This chain links TRBV18 with TRBJ2-3, with 14 bases lining up with TRBD2. The CDR3 consists of 17 residues. After removal of 3 bases from V and 3 bases from J, the junction contained 5 bases not matched to a gene. The germline gives CDR1 KGHSH, CDR2 LQKENI. This CDR3 reads CASSPGTSGSGTDTQYF. The CDR3 DNA reads TGTGCCAGCTCACCCGGGACTAGCGGGAGTGGGACAGATACGCAGTATTTT.

The chain uses TRBV6-5 and TRBJ2-7; D gene unclear. Trimming left V 0 bases short and J 5 bases short, with 17 bases between. CDR1 and CDR2 from the germline V gene are MNHEY and SVGAGI. The CDR3 consists of 16 residues. CDR3 region: CASSYSLDRVLDEQYF. CDR3 coding DNA: TGTGCCAGCAGTTACTCTCTCGATCGGGTTTTAGACGAGCAGTACTTC.

The rearrangement joins TRBV15 to TRBJ2-1, with 10 bases that match TRBD2. The CDR3 runs 14 residues. Germline CDR1 reads LNHNV; CDR2 reads YYDKDF (reference sequence). V trimming: 8 bases; J trimming: 4 bases; junction bases outside the gene matches: 5. CDR3 coding DNA: TGTGCCACCCAACCGGGACTAGCGTACAATGAGCAGTTCTTC. Translation gives CATQPGLAYNEQFF.

Ten or more counts support this clone. Other DNA sequences in the sample encode the same CDR3. The rearrangement joins TRBV2 to TRBJ2-7, with 8 positions matching TRBD2. The CDR3 spans 13 residues. V trimming: 4 bases; J trimming: 2 bases; junction bases outside the gene matches: 1. The germline V gene has CDR1 SNHLY and CDR2 FYNNEI. The CDR3 DNA reads TGTGCCAGCAGTGCGGGAGGGGCCTACGAGCAGTACTTC. As protein: CASSAGGAYEQYF. Looking up the rest from reference TRBV2 and TRBJ2-7 gives the full variable domain: EPEVTQTPSHQVTQMGQEVILRCVPISNHLYFYWYRQILGQKVEFLVSFYNNEISEKSEIFDDQFSVERPDGSNFTLKIRSTKLEDSAMYFCASSAGGAYEQYFGPGTRLTVT.

The J gene is TRBJ2-2, the V gene TRBV7-3, with 9 bases matching TRBD1. The V gene's germline CDR1 is SGHTA and CDR2 FQGTGA. This CDR3 has 15 residues. The ends lost 7 bases at V and 6 bases at J; junction bases unmatched: 9. This CDR3 is CASTPGQGGPGELFF. CDR3 in DNA: TGTGCCAGCACCCCGGGACAGGGAGGTCCCGGGGAGCTGTTTTTT.